The clone carrying this T cell receptor (beta chain) occurred a few times. The sample originates from a study of blood T cell repertoires in COVID-19. CDR3 length: 15 residues. Per germline, CDR1 SEHNR and CDR2 FQNEAQ (reference sequence). V lost 0 bases and J 1 base, leaving 9 bases between the germline ends. The data were produced by immunoSEQ multiplex PCR, yet TCRdb's version contains in-frame clones alone and is incomplete. The repertoire holds about 300,000 clones, with about 88% as singletons. The source material was peripheral blood. This chain uses TRBV7-9 with TRBJ2-5; TRBD2 is a possible D gene (7 bases). The origin of this receptor is a human donor with COVID-19, enrolled during active disease. The donor label of this sample is uncertain. CDR3 DNA sequence: TGTGCCAGCAGCTTAGCGGCGGGGGCCCAAGAGACCCAGTACTTC. Translated: CASSLAAGAQETQYF.